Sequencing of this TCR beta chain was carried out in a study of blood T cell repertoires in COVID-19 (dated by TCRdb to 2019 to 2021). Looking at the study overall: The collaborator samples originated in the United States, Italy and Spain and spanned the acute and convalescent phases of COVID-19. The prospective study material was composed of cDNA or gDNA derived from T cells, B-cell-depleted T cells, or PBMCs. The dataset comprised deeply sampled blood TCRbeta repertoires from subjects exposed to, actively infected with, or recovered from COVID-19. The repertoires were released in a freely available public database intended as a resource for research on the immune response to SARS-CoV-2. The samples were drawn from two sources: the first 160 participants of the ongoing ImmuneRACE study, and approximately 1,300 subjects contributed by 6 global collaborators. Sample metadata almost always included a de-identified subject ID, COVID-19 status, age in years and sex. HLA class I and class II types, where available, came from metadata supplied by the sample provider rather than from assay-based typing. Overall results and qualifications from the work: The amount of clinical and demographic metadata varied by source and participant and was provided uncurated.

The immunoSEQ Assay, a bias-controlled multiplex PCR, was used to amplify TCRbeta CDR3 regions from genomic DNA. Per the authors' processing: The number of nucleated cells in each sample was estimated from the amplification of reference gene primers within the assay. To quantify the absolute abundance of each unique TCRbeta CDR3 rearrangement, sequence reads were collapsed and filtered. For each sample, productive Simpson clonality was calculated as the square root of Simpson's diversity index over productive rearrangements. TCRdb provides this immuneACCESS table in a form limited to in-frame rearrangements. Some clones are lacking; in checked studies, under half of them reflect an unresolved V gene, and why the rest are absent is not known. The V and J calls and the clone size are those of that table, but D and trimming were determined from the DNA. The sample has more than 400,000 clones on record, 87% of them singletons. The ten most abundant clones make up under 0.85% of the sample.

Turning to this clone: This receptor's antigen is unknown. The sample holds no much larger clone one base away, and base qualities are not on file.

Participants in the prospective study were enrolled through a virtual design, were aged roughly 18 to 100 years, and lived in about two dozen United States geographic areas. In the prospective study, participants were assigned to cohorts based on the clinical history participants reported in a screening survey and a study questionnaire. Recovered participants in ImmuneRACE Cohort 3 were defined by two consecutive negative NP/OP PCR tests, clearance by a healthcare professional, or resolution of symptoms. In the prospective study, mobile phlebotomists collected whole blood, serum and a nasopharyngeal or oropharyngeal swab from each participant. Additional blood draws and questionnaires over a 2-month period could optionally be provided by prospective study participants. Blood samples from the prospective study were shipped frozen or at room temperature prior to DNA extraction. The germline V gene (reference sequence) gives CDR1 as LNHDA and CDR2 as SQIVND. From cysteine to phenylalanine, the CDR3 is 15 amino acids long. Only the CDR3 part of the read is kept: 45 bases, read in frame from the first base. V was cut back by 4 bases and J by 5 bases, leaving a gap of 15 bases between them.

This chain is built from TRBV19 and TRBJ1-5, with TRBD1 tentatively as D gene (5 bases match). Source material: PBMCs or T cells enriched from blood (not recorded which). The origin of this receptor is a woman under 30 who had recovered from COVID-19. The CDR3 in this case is CASSTIPGKDQPQHF. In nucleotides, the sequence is TGTGCCAGTAGTACCATACCAGGGAAGGATCAGCCCCAGCATTTT.